These 16 T cell receptor beta chains were sequenced from one sample in a study of blood T cell repertoires in COVID-19. The repertoire was sequenced with immunoSEQ multiplex PCR; TCRdb's copy has only in-frame clones and lacks some. This sample has about 220,000 clones, with 84% found just once. The sequenced material came from PBMCs or T cells enriched from blood (not recorded which). These receptors were obtained from a middle-aged woman who had recovered from COVID-19.

The chain employs TRBV27 and TRBJ2-1; weak D call: TRBD2 (5 bases). The CDR3 covers 13 residues. The germline V gene encodes CDR1 MNHEY and CDR2 SMNVEV (reference sequence). V was pared by 3 bases and J by 4 bases, with 7 bases between. The CDR3 reads CASSFEGYNEQFF. As DNA, the CDR3 is TGTGCCAGCAGTTTTGAGGGATACAATGAGCAGTTCTTC.

The CDR3 loop reads CASSDGANYGYTF. CDR3 nucleotides: TGCGCCAGCAGTGACGGAGCTAACTATGGCTACACCTTC. The chain carries TRBV10-1 and TRBJ1-2, with D hard to call. From germline, CDR1 is WNHNN and CDR2 SYGVQD (reference sequence). Trimming cost V 3 bases and J 0 bases, with 5 bases left between them. There are 13 residues in the CDR3.

This chain connects TRBV7-9 to TRBJ1-2; a weak D match, TRBD1 (6 bases). The CDR3 runs 16 residues. Germline V gene sequence: CDR1 SEHNR, CDR2 FQNEAQ (reference sequence). V dropped 8 bases and J dropped 5 bases, with 24 bases sitting between them. CDR3 protein: CASGGTTTGKEYGYTF. The DNA for the CDR3 is TGTGCCAGCGGTGGGACAACTACAGGGAAGGAGTATGGCTACACCTTC.

V and J are TRBV28 and TRBJ2-5, with 13 bases identical to TRBD2. Germline V gene sequence: CDR1 MDHEN, CDR2 SYDVKM. The CDR3 loop spans 15 amino acids. The trim removed 6 bases at V and 4 bases at J, leaving 5 bases unmatched. The CDR3 spells CASSRLAGGGETQYF. DNA for the CDR3: TGTGCCAGCAGCAGACTAGCGGGAGGCGGAGAGACCCAGTACTTC.

The V and J genes are TRBV13 and TRBJ1-5; no clear D gene. The CDR3 covers 15 residues. Germline lookup yields CDR1 PRHDT and CDR2 FYEKMQ (reference sequence). Between the trimmed V and J ends, which lost 5 bases and 0 bases, there was a span of 11 bases. CDR3 region: CASSKSRDSNQPQHF. In nucleotides, the CDR3 is TGTGCCAGCAGCAAAAGTCGCGATAGCAATCAGCCCCAGCATTTT.

The chain couples TRBV7-9 to TRBJ2-1; 8 nucleotides agree with TRBD2. This CDR3 spans 15 amino acids. Germline trimming cut 1 base from V and 7 bases from J; bases unmatched to any gene: 6. Germline V gene lookup returns CDR1 SEHNR and CDR2 FQNEAQ (reference sequence). The DNA for the CDR3 is TGTGCCAGCAGCTTAGATAGCGGGATTCTAAATGAGCAGTTCTTC. The encoded protein is CASSLDSGILNEQFF.

In this sample, this clone turned up once. CDR3 sequence: CASSLVPQGQETQYF. The CDR3 nucleotides are TGTGCCAGCAGCTTAGTCCCCCAGGGCCAAGAGACCCAGTACTTC. The gene calls are TRBV11-2 and TRBJ2-5; TRBD1 might be the D (5 bases). Trimming pared 1 base from V and 1 base from J, leaving 10 bases between. The CDR3 has 15 residues. Germline V CDR1 and CDR2: SGHAT, FQNNGV.

The gene calls are TRBV27 and TRBJ1-1; 10 bases fit TRBD1. Germline V gives CDR1 MNHEY, CDR2 SMNVEV (reference sequence). V was pared by 8 bases and J by 0 bases, with 18 bases of the junction left unmatched. The length of the CDR3 is 19 residues. Written as DNA, the CDR3 is TGTGCCAGCTCCTCGGGACAGGGGCGCCATCGGCTCTTGAACACTGAAGCTTTCTTT. This sequence encodes CASSSGQGRHRLLNTEAFF.

The gene calls are TRBV28 and TRBJ2-7; no firm D call. Trimming took off 10 bases at V and 1 base at J, with 11 bases between the two ends. CDR1 is MDHEN and CDR2 is SYDVKM in the germline V gene. This CDR3 is 12 amino acids long. The CDR3 DNA reads as TGTGCCACGGGTGCCGGTTCCTACGAGCAGTACGTC. It yields the protein CATGAGSYEQYV.

The chain carries TRBV11-3 and TRBJ2-1; TRBD1 matches at 10 bases. Looked up from germline, CDR1 is SGHNT and CDR2 is YENEEA. The CDR3 is made up of 16 amino acids. The V and J ends lost 4 bases and 3 bases, in that order; junction bases with no gene match: 6. Here the CDR3 reads CASSSFDRGHYNEQFF. CDR3 DNA: TGTGCCAGCAGCTCCTTCGACAGGGGGCACTACAATGAGCAGTTCTTC.

CDR3 sequence (DNA): TGTGCCAGTGAGAGGACAGGGTTGGCTTTCTTT. It encodes CASERTGLAFF. The genes are TRBV19 and TRBJ1-1, with 8 bases aligning to TRBD1. Unmatched junction bases numbered 7, after V lost 8 bases and J lost 11 bases. The CDR3 loop spans 11 amino acids. Germline values: CDR1 LNHDA, CDR2 SQIVND (reference sequence).

V is TRBV4-3 and J is TRBJ2-3; 11 nucleotides match TRBD1. Germline V gene data show CDR1 as LGHNA and CDR2 as YSLEER. This CDR3 is 16 amino acids long. Losses at the gene ends were 3 bases for V and 4 bases for J; bases not matched to a gene: 6. The CDR3 here is CASSHGQGARADTQYF. The DNA for the CDR3 is TGCGCCAGCAGCCATGGACAGGGGGCGCGGGCAGATACGCAGTATTTT.

This chain joins TRBV3-1 (or the pseudogene TRBV3-2) and TRBJ2-7; D possibly corresponds to TRBD2 (5 bases). V gave up 5 bases and J gave up 7 bases, with 12 bases separating them. This CDR3 has 12 amino acids. Germline assignment: CDR1 LGHDT and CDR2 YNNKEL (reference sequence). DNA for the CDR3: TGTGCCAGCAGCTACGGACCGGGGGAGCAGTACTTC. It encodes CASSYGPGEQYF.

The chain carries TRBV7-8 and TRBJ2-5; 8 nucleotides match TRBD2. Per germline, CDR1 SGHVS and CDR2 FQNEAQ. This CDR3 contains 16 residues. V lost 5 bases and J lost 2; bases outside the gene matches: 10. CDR3 sequence reads: CASSPFGRAQQETQYF. In DNA, the CDR3 is TGTGCCAGCAGCCCGTTCGGGAGGGCCCAACAAGAGACCCAGTACTTC.

The rearrangement uses TRBV2 and TRBJ1-5; D is possibly TRBD1 (6 bases). The CDR3 is 14 residues long. Germline V gene lookup returns CDR1 SNHLY and CDR2 FYNNEI. Trimming cost V 5 bases and J 3 bases, with 11 bases left between them. The CDR3 coding sequence is TGTGCCAGCAGTAAACAGGGATTCAATCAGCCCCAGCATTTT. As protein: CASSKQGFNQPQHF.

This clone was picked up a small number of times. V gene TRBV11-2 combines with J gene TRBJ2-1; 8 positions match TRBD2. V lost 7 bases, J lost 1 base, and 12 bases stayed unmatched. This CDR3 spans 17 amino acids. The germline V gene has CDR1 SGHAT and CDR2 FQNNGV. CDR3 DNA: TGTGCCAGCACCCTTAGAACGACTAGCGATTCCTACAATGAGCAGTTCTTC. This translates into CASTLRTTSDSYNEQFF.